These T cell receptor beta chains were read from a single sample in a study of T-cell reconstitution after alpha-beta-depleted transplantation in children. TCRdb used MiXCR to reprocess the PCR reads, holding one entry per CDR3 protein. Among about 870,000 distinct CDR3 sequences listed, roughly 15% were seen once. The specimen comprised PBMCs, mostly from graft donor cells, sampled 360 days after TCRalphabeta/CD19-depleted stem cell transplant. The receptors come from a male patient between 5 and 17 years old who had a stem cell transplant for acute lymphoblastic leukemia, so the T cells may come from the graft donor. Each CDR3 is given with its conserved first and last residue. Each record gives: V gene, J gene, D gene, clone size, CDR3 DNA, CDR3 protein. D genes are given only for firm matches. For some rows the clone size is stated as once, few or many, or as a class when expanded; others skip it.

TRBV5-1	TRBJ2-3	.	.	TGCGCCAGCAGCCTACAGCCCCGACCCCCCCCCACAGATACGCAGTATTTT	CASSLQPRPPPTDTQYF
TRBV7-3	TRBJ1-1	TRBD1	few	TGTGCCAGCAGCACCGGGACAGTGAACACTGAAGCTTTCTTT	CASSTGTVNTEAFF
TRBV25-1	TRBJ2-3	.	.	TGTGCCAGCCCTAGCACAGATACGCAGTATTTT	CASPSTDTQYF
TRBV21-1	TRBJ2-1	.	.	TGTGCCAGCAGCAAAGTCAGGGCCGACGGGAGGTGTGGTGAGCAGTTCTTC	CASSKVRADGRCGEQFF
TRBV28	TRBJ2-3	.	many	TGTGCCAGCAGTTTCCTCGGTGGCTTTAGCACAGATACGCAGTATTTT	CASSFLGGFSTDTQYF
TRBV7-9	TRBJ1-1	TRBD1	many	TGTGCCAGCAGCTCAAATGGGTTAGGGGGCAGTGAAGCTTTCTTT	CASSSNGLGGSEAFF
TRBV20-1	TRBJ1-5	TRBD1	many	TGCAGTGCCCGGGACAGGAGCAATCAGCCCCAGCATTTT	CSARDRSNQPQHF
TRBV4-1	TRBJ2-5	.	.	TGCGCCAGCAGCCAGGCGTACCAAGAGACCCAGTACTTC	CASSQAYQETQYF
TRBV5-1	TRBJ2-2	TRBD2	.	TGCGCCAGCAGCCTAGGACTAGCGGGAGCCCCCACCGGGGAGCTGTTTTTT	CASSLGLAGAPTGELFF
TRBV6-5	TRBJ2-1	TRBD1	many	TGTGCCAGCAGTTACGGGTCTAGGGGGCACAATGAGCAGTTCTTC	CASSYGSRGHNEQFF
TRBV4-2	TRBJ2-7	.	few	TGTGCCAGCAGCCAAGAAGGGCTAGGTCCCTACGAGCAGTACTTC	CASSQEGLGPYEQYF
TRBV29-1	TRBJ2-7	.	.	TGCAGCGTTAATGAGGGAACGTATTCCTACGAGCAGTACTTC	CSVNEGTYSYEQYF
TRBV2	TRBJ2-3	.	few	TGTGCCAGCCCTCAGGGTAGCGGATTCACAGATACGCAGTATTTT	CASPQGSGFTDTQYF
TRBV15	TRBJ2-7	TRBD2	.	TGTGCCACCAGCAGAGAGCCCTGGACTAGCGGGAGCCCCTACGAGCAGTACTTC	CATSREPWTSGSPYEQYF
TRBV20-1	TRBJ2-5	TRBD1	.	TGCAGTGCGACCGGGACAGCAAAAGAGACCCAGTACTTC	CSATGTAKETQYF
TRBV12-3/TRBV12-4	TRBJ1-4	.	few	TGTGCCAGCAGAAACGGAGGAGTGTGGGGGGAAAAACTGTTTTTT	CASRNGGVWGEKLFF
TRBV7-9	TRBJ2-3	.	many	TGTGCCAGCAGCGAAATAACAAGGGGCACAGATACGCAGTATTTT	CASSEITRGTDTQYF
TRBV3-1	TRBJ1-2	TRBD1	.	TGTGCCACCTCCCACGGGACAGCGGGAGGCTACACCTTC	CATSHGTAGGYTF
TRBV6-1	TRBJ2-5	TRBD1	few	TGTGCCAGCAGTGACCCGACAGGGGGGGAGGAGACCCAGTACTTC	CASSDPTGGEETQYF
TRBV28	TRBJ2-7	.	.	TGTGCCAGCAGTATGACCGGGCGCGGGCAGTACTTC	CASSMTGRGQYF
TRBV4-1	TRBJ2-7	.	few	TGCGCCAGCAGCTTCTCCCGCCTAGTGCCCTACGAGCAGTACTTC	CASSFSRLVPYEQYF
TRBV7-6	TRBJ1-1	.	few	TGTGCCAGCAGCTTAGGGCCGGGGGAGGGCACTGAAGCTTTCTTT	CASSLGPGEGTEAFF
TRBV11-2	TRBJ2-7	.	few	TGTGCCAGCAGCTTAGGGGGGGCTCGGGAGCAGTACTTC	CASSLGGAREQYF
TRBV4-1	TRBJ2-7	.	.	TGCGCCAGCAGACGACAGGCCAACTCCTACGAGCAGTACTTC	CASRRQANSYEQYF
TRBV12-3/TRBV12-4	TRBJ2-5	.	few	TGTGCCAGCAGCAGGAGAGGGACTTCGGAGACCCAGTACTTC	CASSRRGTSETQYF
TRBV27	TRBJ2-7	TRBD1	.	TGTGCCAGCAGTTTATCCGGGACAGGGGTTGTCGAGCAGTACTTC	CASSLSGTGVVEQYF
TRBV7-2	TRBJ1-4	.	few	TGTGCCAGCAGCCCCGACGGGAGTGGTGAAAAACTGTTTTTT	CASSPDGSGEKLFF
TRBV20-1	TRBJ1-5	.	few	TGCAGTGCTCCCCAACAGGGAAGGGGCAATCAGCCCCAGCATTTT	CSAPQQGRGNQPQHF
TRBV6-4	TRBJ2-3	.	.	TGTGCCAGCAGTGACTTGACAGCTGCGAGCACAGATACGCAGTATTTT	CASSDLTAASTDTQYF
TRBV25-1	TRBJ2-7	TRBD2	few	TGTGCCAGCAGTGAACCAGAGCGGGACTACGAGCAGTACTTC	CASSEPERDYEQYF
TRBV4-2	TRBJ2-3	.	.	TGTGCCAGCAGCCAAGTGGTGGGGCCGGATACGCAGTATTTT	CASSQVVGPDTQYF
TRBV4-1	TRBJ2-7	.	few	TGCGCCAGCAGCCAAGATCAGGCAGGTACCTACGAGCAGTACTTC	CASSQDQAGTYEQYF
TRBV6-1	TRBJ2-7	TRBD1	few	TGTGCCAGCAGACCGCAGGGGGTTTCCTACGAGCAGTACTTC	CASRPQGVSYEQYF
TRBV10-3	TRBJ2-7	TRBD2	once	TGTGCCATCAGTGAGTCGGGGACTAGCGGGATTTACGAGCAGTACTTC	CAISESGTSGIYEQYF
TRBV12-3/TRBV12-4	TRBJ2-7	.	.	TGTGCCAGCAGTTTGACCCCCGGATCCCTCGGGGGCGGGCAGTACTTC	CASSLTPGSLGGGQYF
TRBV5-1	TRBJ2-7	.	many	TGCGCCAGCAGCTCCCTACAGGGCTACGAGCAGTACTTC	CASSSLQGYEQYF
TRBV12-3/TRBV12-4	TRBJ2-5	TRBD2	few	TGTGCCAGCAGTTTAGGACTAGCGGTCTACAGGGAGACCCAGTACTTC	CASSLGLAVYRETQYF
TRBV7-2	TRBJ2-3	TRBD2	few	TGTGCCAGCAGCCCTGGGCCTAGCGGTCCAACAGATACGCAGTATTTT	CASSPGPSGPTDTQYF
TRBV7-8	TRBJ1-2	TRBD1	.	TGTGCCAGCAGCTCTCGGACAGGGTTAGGCTATGGCTACACCTTC	CASSSRTGLGYGYTF
TRBV28	TRBJ2-3	.	many	TGTGCCAGCAGCCCCTGGTTGGCTAGCGTGGTTTTAGATACGCAGTATTTT	CASSPWLASVVLDTQYF
TRBV20-1	TRBJ2-1	TRBD2	few	TGCAGTGCGACCCCAGGACTAGCGAACAATGAGCAGTTCTTC	CSATPGLANNEQFF
TRBV5-1	TRBJ2-3	TRBD2	.	TGCGCCAGCAGCTCTATCTATTCTAGCGGGAGCACAGATACGCAGTATTTT	CASSSIYSSGSTDTQYF
TRBV20-1	TRBJ2-2	.	.	TGCAGTGCTATTAAAATGACGAACACCGGGGAGCTGTTTTTT	CSAIKMTNTGELFF
TRBV12-3/TRBV12-4	TRBJ2-7	TRBD1	many	TGTGCCAGCACTACAGGGGTGCCCACCTACGAGCAGTACTTC	CASTTGVPTYEQYF
TRBV4-2	TRBJ2-1	.	few	TGTGCCAGCAGCCAAGAGTCGGGAGTAACCGCCAATGAGCAGTTCTTC	CASSQESGVTANEQFF
TRBV5-1	TRBJ2-7	.	.	TGCGCCAGCAGCTTGATAGGGCAATCGGAAGAGCAGTGCTTC	CASSLIGQSEEQCF
TRBV5-1	TRBJ1-2	.	few	TGCGCCAGCAGCGATTACGAGGGCTACACCTTC	CASSDYEGYTF
TRBV12-3/TRBV12-4	TRBJ2-5	TRBD2	.	TGTGCCAGCACTCCCCACGGCCTAGCGGTGATGTACTTC	CASTPHGLAVMYF
TRBV20-1	TRBJ1-3	TRBD1	.	TGCAGTGCTCGGGGACAGGGAATCTCTGGAAACACCATATATTTT	CSARGQGISGNTIYF
TRBV5-1	TRBJ1-5	.	.	TGCGCCAGCAGCCTGGCCCCTGCGGGACGGATAAATCAGCCCCAGCATTTT	CASSLAPAGRINQPQHF
TRBV11-2	TRBJ2-2	.	.	TGTGCCAGCAGCAAGGGACTCCTTAACACCGGGGAGCTGTTTTTT	CASSKGLLNTGELFF
TRBV4-1	TRBJ1-2	TRBD1	few	TGCGCCAGCAGCTCCCGGACAGGGGTGAAGGGCTACACCTTC	CASSSRTGVKGYTF
TRBV18	TRBJ2-6	.	.	TGTGCCAGCTCACCAATAAGGGCCGCGGACCAATCTGGGGCCAACGTCCTGACTTTC	CASSPIRAADQSGANVLTF